The 32 T cell receptor beta chains presented below share a single source sample, sequenced in a study of blood T cell repertoires in COVID-19 (dated by TCRdb to the early 2020s). To prepare the library, the immunoSEQ multiplex PCR assay was applied. TCRdb stores this immuneACCESS table with in-frame sequences only. Part of the clones is absent; in the studies checked, under half of the shortfall reflects unresolved V genes, and no reason is known for the rest. Across this sample there are 200,000 to 250,000 clones, with less than 85% seen only once. The top ten constitute about 1.8% of the sample. Sequenced input: PBMCs or T cells enriched from blood (not recorded which). These receptors were taken from a man in his 60s who had recovered from COVID-19.

This chain links TRBV7-9 with TRBJ2-7, with a weak D call TRBD1 (5 bases). The CDR3 length is 13 residues. Germline loops: CDR1 SEHNR, CDR2 FQNEAQ (reference sequence). Trimming took off 3 bases at V and 6 bases at J, with 12 bases between the two ends. Here the CDR3 reads CASSFQGRAEQYF. The CDR3 region has the DNA TGTGCCAGCAGCTTTCAGGGTCGGGCCGAGCAGTACTTC.

V gene TRBV3-1 (or the pseudogene TRBV3-2) combines with J gene TRBJ1-4; 7 nucleotides match TRBD1. The length of the CDR3 is 15 residues. Germline V gene lookup returns CDR1 LGHDT and CDR2 YNNKEL (reference sequence). V lost 3 bases and J lost 7; bases outside the gene matches: 8. The DNA for the CDR3 is TGTGCCAGCAGCCAGGAAGGGGGCAGTGGTGAAAAACTGTTTTTT. Its protein is CASSQEGGSGEKLFF.

The V and J genes are TRBV5-6 and TRBJ2-1, with 14 bases lining up with TRBD2. The germline V gene encodes CDR1 SGHDT and CDR2 YYEEEE. The J segment lost 0 bases and the V segment lost 3 bases, leaving 8 bases of the junction unmatched. The CDR3 runs 19 residues. The CDR3 sequence: CASSSPGLAGEISYNEQFF. The CDR3 DNA sequence: TGTGCCAGCAGCTCACCGGGACTAGCGGGGGAAATCTCCTACAATGAGCAGTTCTTC. The full variable domain, its missing parts supplied by reference TRBV5-6 and TRBJ2-1, is DAGVTQSPTHLIKTRGQQVTLRCSPKSGHDTVSWYQQALGQGPQFIFQYYEEEERQRGNFPDRFSGHQFPNYSSELNVNALLLGDSALYLCASSSPGLAGEISYNEQFFGPGTRLTVL.

V and J are TRBV5-6 and TRBJ2-7; 10 bases are shared with TRBD1. CDR3 size: 13 residues. Germline V lookup: CDR1 SGHDT, CDR2 YYEEEE. The junction had 3 bases not matched to a gene; V was cut back by 5 bases and J by 4 bases. The CDR3 loop reads CASSRQGAYEQYF. The CDR3 DNA is TGTGCCAGCAGTAGACAGGGGGCTTACGAGCAGTACTTC.

The chain joins TRBV19 to TRBJ1-5; 7 bases line up with TRBD1. The J call may be mistaken, given a closer DNA end match to TRBJ2-3. The CDR3 sequence is 14 residues long. The germline CDR1 and CDR2 sequences are LNHDA and SQIVND (reference sequence). For the CDR3, the DNA is TGTGCCAGCAGCGACAGGGTGAGCAATCAGCCCCAGTATTTT. Translating gives CASSDRVSNQPQYF.

V is TRBV5-1 and J is TRBJ1-6; TRBD1 matches 7 bases. Germline V CDR1 and CDR2: SGHRS, YFSETQ. This CDR3 has 15 residues. The V and J ends lost 2 bases and 6 bases, in that order; junction bases with no gene match: 5. CDR3 DNA: TGCGCCAGCAGCTTCGACAGGGCACGTAATTCACCCCTCCACTTT. Protein sequence: CASSFDRARNSPLHF.

V gene TRBV7-9 combines with J gene TRBJ2-6; tentative D call: TRBD2 (6 bases). The CDR3 covers 18 residues. Germline lookup yields CDR1 SEHNR and CDR2 FQNEAQ (reference sequence). Trimming stripped 5 bases from V and 0 bases from J, with 17 bases between. The CDR3 loop is CASSPGRSGSSGANVLTF. CDR3 in DNA: TGTGCCAGCAGCCCAGGCCGTAGCGGATCCTCTGGGGCCAACGTCCTGACTTTC.

The V gene is TRBV5-4, the J gene TRBJ1-6, with D possibly being TRBD1 (5 bases). V was pared by 4 bases and J by 7 bases, with 15 bases between. This CDR3 spans 15 amino acids. The germline V gene has CDR1 SGHNT and CDR2 YYREEE (reference sequence). The CDR3 loop reads CASSRGGDLNSPLHF. CDR3 nucleotides: TGTGCCAGCAGCCGGGGGGGGGACTTAAATTCACCCCTCCACTTT.

This chain's CDR3 is CASSRTGEAVDYGYTF. The CDR3 coding sequence is TGTGCCAGTAGTAGAACAGGGGAGGCTGTGGACTATGGCTACACCTTC. The V gene is TRBV19, the J gene TRBJ1-2, with 7 bases fitting TRBD1. V lost 4 bases and J lost 3; bases outside the gene matches: 11. The CDR3 covers 16 residues. CDR1 and CDR2 from the germline V gene are LNHDA and SQIVND (reference sequence).

CDR3 protein: CASSQERRQGVDTQYF. The CDR3 DNA sequence: TGCGCCAGCAGCCAAGAAAGGCGACAAGGCGTGGATACGCAGTATTTT. The chain links TRBV4-3 to TRBJ2-3; unclear D gene. Between the trimmed V and J ends, which lost 0 bases and 6 bases, there was a span of 16 bases. The CDR3 runs to 16 residues. Germline V gene lookup returns CDR1 LGHNA and CDR2 YSLEER.

CDR3 nucleotide sequence: TGTGCCAGTAGTAGCACCGGGACAGTGAACACTGAAGCTTTCTTT. This sequence encodes CASSSTGTVNTEAFF. The V call is TRBV19, the J call TRBJ1-1; 7 positions agree with TRBD1. Trimming took 4 bases from V and 0 from J; bases not matched to a gene: 5. The CDR3 spans 15 residues. Germline CDR1 and CDR2: LNHDA and SQIVND (reference sequence).

The rearrangement links TRBV9 to TRBJ1-2; possible D gene TRBD1, 5 bases. The CDR3 length is 13 residues. The ends were cut back, 5 bases at V and 8 bases at J, with 16 bases in the middle. CDR1 SGDLS and CDR2 YYNGEE come from the germline V gene. CDR3 sequence: CASSREQGLGYTF. CDR3 sequence (DNA): TGTGCCAGCAGTCGAGAGCAGGGTTTGGGCTACACCTTC.

The chain couples TRBV10-3 to TRBJ1-2; 8 bases are a match to TRBD1. Germline V CDR1 and CDR2: ENHRY, SYGVKD. Germline trimming cut 3 bases from V and 2 bases from J; bases unmatched to any gene: 5. The CDR3 has 15 amino acids. The CDR3 region is CAISDRQGANYGYTF. The CDR3, as DNA: TGTGCCATCAGTGACCGGCAGGGGGCGAACTATGGCTACACCTTC.

The chain is built from TRBV24-1 and TRBJ2-1; D may be TRBD2 (7 bases). The CDR3 length is 15 residues. CDR1 KGHDR and CDR2 SFDVKD come from the germline V gene. V lost 7 bases to trimming and J lost 7 bases, with 19 bases between them. Written as DNA, the CDR3 is TGTGCCACCAGCGGGGGGCTGGGCACTGTGAATGAGCAGTTCTTC. This codes for CATSGGLGTVNEQFF.

The V and J genes are TRBV2 and TRBJ2-5; possibly TRBD2 for D (5 bases). V dropped 6 bases and J dropped 3 bases, with 8 bases sitting between them. CDR1 and CDR2 (germline): SNHLY, FYNNEI. The CDR3 spans 12 residues. The CDR3 DNA is TGTGCCAGCAGCTGGGGAGAAGAGACCCAGTACTTC. Its protein product is CASSWGEETQYF. The variable domain in full, with the rest retrieved from reference TRBV2 and TRBJ2-5, is EPEVTQTPSHQVTQMGQEVILRCVPISNHLYFYWYRQILGQKVEFLVSFYNNEISEKSEIFDDQFSVERPDGSNFTLKIRSTKLEDSAMYFCASSWGEETQYFGPGTRLLVL.

V gene TRBV13 combines with J gene TRBJ2-1; D may be TRBD2 (6 bases). The CDR3 totals 15 residues. Germline CDR1 and CDR2: PRHDT and FYEKMQ (reference sequence). V gave up 2 bases and J gave up 7 bases, with 15 bases separating them. The CDR3 sequence: CASSLQSAGRNEQFF. In DNA, the CDR3 is TGTGCCAGCAGCTTACAGTCGGCAGGGAGGAATGAGCAGTTCTTC.

The J gene is TRBJ2-7, the V gene TRBV29-1; unclear D gene. V lost 5 bases, J lost 4 bases, and 12 bases lay in between. Germline CDR1 SQVTM, CDR2 ANQGSEA. The CDR3 extends over 12 amino acids. CDR3 DNA sequence: TGCAGCGTTCTTACAGACCGTTACGAGCAGTACTTC. Translating it yields CSVLTDRYEQYF.

The J gene is TRBJ2-2, the V gene TRBV7-3; 13 bases map to TRBD2. Trimming at V came to 5 bases and at J to 5 bases, leaving 2 bases not matched to a gene. Germline CDR1 reads SGHTA; CDR2 reads FQGTGA. The CDR3 is 15 residues long. CDR3 in DNA: TGTGCCAGCAGCCAGGGACTAGCGGGGACCGGGGAGCTGTTTTTT. Translating gives CASSQGLAGTGELFF.

The V and J genes are TRBV7-8 and TRBJ2-2, with 7 bases that match TRBD1. Germline CDR1 reads SGHVS; CDR2 reads FQNEAQ. The J segment lost 1 base and the V segment lost 1 base, leaving 3 bases of the junction unmatched. This CDR3 spans 16 amino acids. CDR3 amino acids: CASSLVNRGNTGELFF. The CDR3 DNA sequence: TGTGCCAGCAGCTTAGTGAACAGGGGGAACACCGGGGAGCTGTTTTTT.

The chain joins TRBV7-9 to TRBJ2-6; the D gene is possibly TRBD2 (6 bases). The CDR3 spans 17 residues. V was clipped by 5 bases and J by 0 bases, with 14 bases between them. CDR1 and CDR2 (germline): SEHNR, FQNEAQ (reference sequence). In DNA form, the CDR3 reads TGTGCCAGCAGCCCCGCGGGGTTGGGCTCTGGGGCCAACGTCCTGACTTTC. It encodes CASSPAGLGSGANVLTF.

This clone was seen a handful of times. The chain couples TRBV3-1 (or the pseudogene TRBV3-2) to TRBJ2-6; 7 bases fit TRBD2. V lost 4 bases and J lost 2; bases outside the gene matches: 11. The CDR3 is 18 residues long. Germline V lookup: CDR1 LGHDT, CDR2 YNNKEL (reference sequence). CDR3 amino acids: CASSPWSGRGTGANVLTF. The CDR3 region has the DNA TGTGCCAGCAGCCCCTGGTCGGGGCGGGGGACTGGGGCCAACGTCCTGACTTTC.

V and J are TRBV20-1 and TRBJ2-5, with a weak D call TRBD1 (5 bases). The germline V gene encodes CDR1 DFQATT and CDR2 SNEGSKA (reference sequence). There are 11 residues in the CDR3. Trimming removed 7 bases from V and 4 bases from J, with 10 bases in between. The CDR3 loop is CSGQPGETQYF. The CDR3 DNA reads TGCAGTGGACAGCCGGGAGAGACCCAGTACTTC.

This clone was found once. The V gene is TRBV11-1, the J gene TRBJ2-1; D is uncertain. CDR1 and CDR2 (germline): SGHAT, FQDESV (reference sequence). V was pared by 1 base and J by 6 bases, with 13 bases between. CDR3 length equals 15 residues. The CDR3 sequence: CASSLGHRFGNEQFF. Here the CDR3 DNA reads TGTGCCAGCAGCTTAGGACATAGGTTCGGCAATGAGCAGTTCTTC. The full variable domain, completed using reference TRBV11-1 and TRBJ2-1, is EAEVAQSPRYKITEKSQAVAFWCDPISGHATLYWYRQILGQGPELLVQFQDESVVDDSQLPKDRFSAERLKGVDSTLKIQPAELGDSAMYLCASSLGHRFGNEQFFGPGTRLTVL.

J is TRBJ1-1 and V is TRBV7-3; TRBD1 matches 9 bases. This CDR3 comprises 15 residues. V shed 1 base and J 5 bases; nucleotides not matched to a gene: 5. Germline V lookup: CDR1 SGHTA, CDR2 FQGTGA. CDR3 loop: CASSLRDRDKTEAFF. CDR3 nucleotides: TGTGCCAGCAGCTTAAGGGACAGGGATAAAACTGAAGCTTTCTTT.

V and J are TRBV2 and TRBJ1-1; 7 positions agree with TRBD1. CDR3 length: 17 residues. The trim removed 4 bases at V and 0 bases at J, leaving 11 bases unmatched. Germline CDR1 is SNHLY and CDR2 is FYNNEI. The CDR3 DNA reads TGTGCCAGCAGTGGGTCGCAGGGGGTCCTCATGAACACTGAAGCTTTCTTT. Residues: CASSGSQGVLMNTEAFF.

J is TRBJ1-1 and V is TRBV7-6; D is perhaps TRBD1 (5 bases). Trimming stripped 1 base from V and 0 bases from J, with 15 bases between. Germline assignment: CDR1 SGHVS and CDR2 FNYEAQ. The CDR3 is 17 residues long. Written as DNA, the CDR3 is TGTGCCAGCAGCTTAGACCTGGGCAGGGACTTGAACACTGAAGCTTTCTTT. Its translation: CASSLDLGRDLNTEAFF.

The genes are TRBV5-6 and TRBJ1-2; D is possibly TRBD1 (5 bases). This CDR3 has 14 amino acids. Germline V gene lookup returns CDR1 SGHDT and CDR2 YYEEEE. V was pared by 1 base and J by 0 bases, with 7 bases between. The CDR3 sequence: CASSLRRANYGYTF. CDR3 DNA: TGTGCCAGCAGCTTGCGCAGGGCTAACTATGGCTACACCTTC.

This chain links TRBV19 with TRBJ1-1; D possibly corresponds to TRBD1 (6 bases). V lost 3 bases, J lost 2 bases, and 10 bases lay in between. The CDR3 is 14 amino acids. CDR1 LNHDA and CDR2 SQIVND come from the germline V gene (reference sequence). The CDR3 region is CASSIHRVNTEAFF. CDR3 in DNA: TGTGCCAGTAGTATCCACAGGGTTAACACTGAAGCTTTCTTT.

The rearrangement joins TRBV2 to TRBJ1-2; the D is unclear. V lost 3 bases to trimming and J lost 7 bases, with 15 bases between them. The CDR3 covers 14 residues. Germline assignment: CDR1 SNHLY and CDR2 FYNNEI. The CDR3 spells CASSDVGVRVGYTF. In DNA, the CDR3 is TGTGCCAGCAGTGACGTCGGGGTGAGGGTTGGCTACACCTTC.

The V gene is TRBV2, the J gene TRBJ1-5, with D possibly being TRBD1 (5 bases). Between the trimmed V and J ends, which lost 3 bases and 2 bases, there was a span of 17 bases. There are 17 residues in the CDR3. CDR1 and CDR2 (germline): SNHLY, FYNNEI. The CDR3 sequence: CASSDAAGLIRNQPQHF. CDR3 DNA: TGTGCCAGCAGTGATGCGGCAGGGCTAATTCGCAATCAGCCCCAGCATTTT.

V is TRBV3-1 (or the pseudogene TRBV3-2) and J is TRBJ1-2; the D gene is possibly TRBD1 (5 bases). The length of the CDR3 is 16 residues. The germline V gene has CDR1 LGHDT and CDR2 YNNKEL (reference sequence). V was cut by 0 bases and J by 4 bases, with 15 bases left in between. CDR3 nucleotides: TGTGCCAGCAGCCAAGATTTGGCCAGGGTAATCTATGGCTACACCTTC. Protein: CASSQDLARVIYGYTF.

The rearrangement joins TRBV6-1 to TRBJ1-1; 11 nucleotides match TRBD1. J was trimmed by 4 bases and V by 3 bases; bases with no gene match: 7. The CDR3 consists of 16 residues. The germline CDR1 and CDR2 sequences are MNHNS and SASEGT. CDR3 sequence reads: CASSDPSGQGGTEAFF. CDR3 sequence (DNA): TGTGCCAGCAGTGACCCCTCGGGACAGGGGGGCACTGAAGCTTTCTTT.